Sequencing of this TCR beta chain was carried out in a study of cytomegalovirus exposure and HLA in healthy donors (dated by TCRdb to about 2017). With regard to the full study: An earlier analysis of some 620 of the donors reported roughly 300 Gb of sequence data and 100 million to 120 million unique TCR beta sequences obtained from roughly 170 million T cells. An early release that covered around 590 HLA-typed donors contained approximately 300 gigabases of sequencing data and tens of millions of unique TCR sequences. The genetic ancestry cluster associated with self-reported Caucasian donors included 65% to 90% of the roughly 380 genotyped donors. The study was designed to test whether signatures of past pathogen exposure could be identified by cataloging public T cell receptors. The T cell repertoires of under 700 subjects were profiled by immunosequencing and related to cytomegalovirus serostatus. In addition to the first cohort of 666 subjects, a separate validation cohort of 120 different subjects was used. The study combined high-throughput TCR immunosequencing, statistical association of individual TCRs with disease status, and machine learning to predict cytomegalovirus infection status. To study patterns of TCR occurrence, a later analysis re-analyzed previously published TCR beta repertoires from more than 550 donors and added high-resolution HLA genotyping. Rather than using new phenotypic data, the later analysis identified candidate immune exposures from TCR beta sequences and from how often those sequences occurred across donors. An earlier analysis of several hundred of the donors applied high-throughput TCR beta sequencing to assess whether each TCR beta V gene segment acted as functional or pseudogenic. Donor age, sex, ethnicity and CMV serostatus were collected together with the repertoire data. In a later genetic analysis, genome-wide SNP genotypes for about 55% of the 666 donors were used, and that subset was treated as a discovery cohort. All discovery cohort repertoires had been generated on a single sequencing platform. Both class I and class II loci were covered by HLA typing, at four-digit resolution. The number of donors typed differed by locus, with roughly 629-640 for A, B, C, DRB1 and DQB1, over 500 for DQA1, 600 to 610 for DPA1, and 450 to 480 for DPB1. Because of strong linkage in the cohort, roughly five DR-DQ haplotypes were treated as single units for association and clustering. Among 300 to 500 genotyped donors of the cohort, an average of about 240,000 unique TCR beta nucleotide sequences was sequenced per donor, of which about 18% were non-productive. Results the study describes overall, beyond this receptor: A cluster of highly shared sequence variants was judged likely to represent a technical artifact of the sequencing pipeline. The presence/absence analyses assumed that sequencing depth was roughly uniform across donors, and that assumption may not be true. In a later genetic analysis, a missense DCLRE1C variant was associated with V-gene and J-gene trimming of TCR beta chains, and the association was replicated in an independent cohort. In an earlier analysis of more than 450 of the donors, most TCR beta V segments were observed in productive rearrangements about 90% or about 30% of the time, broadly matching IMGT annotations. Across donors, most TCR sequences were observed very rarely, whereas some public TCRs were present in many individuals. The classifier was reported to diagnose cytomegalovirus status with high specificity and sensitivity in both the original and validation cohorts. Strong co-occurrence of HLA alleles, especially DR and DQ, made assigning TCR associations to individual alleles difficult. The 87-base-pair reads could not distinguish some IMGT-functional V segments, including TRBV6-2 and TRBV6-3, so those segments were excluded. Correlated functional status among segregating V segments might be attributable to linkage disequilibrium, but an unknown experimental factor could not be ruled out. A few of the identified cytomegalovirus-associated TCR beta chains were confirmed in vitro to be specific for cytomegalovirus antigens. Only TCR beta chains were sequenced in this cohort, and the absence of alpha or paired-chain data limited detectable features. Because some donors lacked HLA typing at each locus, the association tests relied only on the typed subset. Because counts were too low, about 15 rarely observed V segments, including chromosome 9 orphons, were left out of the earlier analysis of 587 of the donors. At a false discovery rate of 0.05, a later analysis linked 16,951 TCR beta sequences to specific HLA alleles. In a later analysis, the rate of TCR association differed among HLA loci, with DRB1 alleles having the most associated TCRs and HLA-C alleles having the fewest. The only immune exposure information available for the cohort was CMV serostatus. The authors suggested that the approach could potentially be extended to other disease states and immunological phenotypes. In a later genetic analysis, fewer N-insertions in productive TCRs were reported among donors in an Asian-associated ancestry cluster than the roughly 700-donor mean. The study listed 164 TCR beta chains as associated with cytomegalovirus. In a later analysis, HLA-associated TCR beta chains showed more clonal expansion and lower generation probabilities than non-associated chains that were equally common. A further reported finding was that TCR beta sequences accurately predicted the HLA-A and HLA-B alleles for most subjects in the first cohort. Several of the top co-occurrence clusters appeared to be linked to parvovirus B19, influenza, CMV and Epstein-Barr virus, according to a later analysis. In a later analysis, most CMV-associated TCR beta chains were found to appear HLA-restricted, with HLA associations seemingly driven largely by CMV exposure.

Library preparation used the immunoSEQ multiplex PCR assay. For the multiplex PCR, a mixture combining 60 forward primers for TCR Vbeta segments and 13 reverse primers for TCR Jbeta segments was used. The CDR3 region of rearranged TCR beta genes was amplified from genomic DNA by a multiplex PCR assay. On the Illumina HiSeq System, the amplified TCR beta libraries were sequenced as 87-base-pair reads. The authors' pipeline ran thus. In a later analysis, some 80 million unique TCR beta chains were counted across the 500 to 850 repertoires, and approximately 11 million of these chains were shared by at least two donors. A nearest-neighbor algorithm error-corrected the raw reads and collapsed the reads into unique sequences, merging closely related sequences to remove PCR and sequencing errors. CDR3 sequences were aligned to IMGT reference sequences to assign V, D and J gene segments. For a sequence to be retained, a match of at least six nucleotides was required to both a V gene segment and a J gene segment. Rearrangements were called productive when the CDR3 lacked stop codons and stayed in frame with V and J; all others were non-productive. Following IMGT convention, CDR3 was defined as the stretch from the second conserved V-encoded cysteine up to the conserved J-encoded phenylalanine. In an earlier analysis of around 570 of the donors, sequences lacking an unambiguous match to a single V gene segment were excluded. An earlier analysis of several hundred of the donors called V segments functional above 56.7% productive rearrangements and segregating when the between-donor standard deviation exceeded 5%. A statistical classification framework was developed to diagnose cytomegalovirus status using the catalog of TCR beta chain sequences. A later analysis assigned V and J genes by comparing TCR nucleotide sequences with IMGT/GENE-DB human TR gene sequences. Using the TCRdist pipeline, a later analysis assigned CDR3 sequences along with most-parsimonious VDJ recombination scenarios. A later analysis defined each TCR beta chain by its CDR3 amino acid sequence plus V-gene family, and excluded reads lacking a unique V-gene family. In a later analysis, 450 to 600 highly shared, low-generation-probability nucleotide sequences were removed to address suspected cross-contamination and a sequencing artifact. In a later analysis, a clonal expansion index was calculated for each public chain from normalized within-repertoire ranks of inferred template counts. In a later analysis, generation probabilities were computed with a VDJ recombination model fitted to out-of-frame rearrangements, and the resulting probabilities were checked against IGoR. In a later analysis, TCR-TCR, TCR-HLA and TCR-CMV co-occurrence was scored with hypergeometric tests, and a repertoire-size bias correction was applied to TCR pairs. A later analysis estimated false discovery rates by permuting HLA or CMV assignments 20 times. In a later analysis, co-occurring TCRs were grouped using DBSCAN, and TCRdist sequence similarity was added for clustering within HLA-allele-positive subsets. For co-occurrence clustering, repertoires with fewer than 30,000 or more than 120,000 public chains were excluded, along with five repertoires with anomalous nucleotide sharing. TCRdb re-hosts the immuneACCESS table, in-frame sequences only. Its copies lack some clones; in the studies checked, an unresolved V gene accounts for under half of them, and the cause for the rest is not known. D and trimming come from the DNA, and the V and J calls and clone size come from that table. This sample holds more than 60,000 clones; 65% to 85% were observed only once. Just under 3% of the sample comes from the top ten.

In the case of this clone: Which antigen it targets is not known. Per-base quality was not reported, and no clone a single base away is much larger than it.

The cohort consisted of approximately 670 healthy bone marrow donors. Cohort members were all nominally healthy when sampled, although unrecorded immune exposures were likely present. The donor was CMV seronegative and was included in the group of a few hundred seronegative cohort members. A peripheral blood sample was provided by each donor, and peripheral blood mononuclear cells were used for TCR beta sequencing. Genomic DNA extraction from the blood cell samples was performed with the Qiagen DNeasy Blood Extraction Kit. CDR1 and CDR2 are read off the germline V gene as SGHRS and YFSETQ. Trimmed from V: 3 bases; trimmed from J: 4 bases; junction bases lacking a gene match: 3. CDR3 length: 16 amino acids, cysteine to phenylalanine. Just CDR3 DNA is preserved here, 48 bases in frame from base 1.

The sequence joins TRBV5-1 to TRBJ2-1, with 14 middle bases fitting TRBD2. The sequence came from a woman in her 30s in good health and CMV-seronegative. Sequenced input: PBMCs. For the CDR3, the sequence is CASSWGLAGDYNEQFF. The nucleotides read TGCGCCAGCAGCTGGGGACTAGCGGGAGATTACAATGAGCAGTTCTTC.